What follows is one T cell receptor beta chain and its context. The sample is drawn from a study of blood T cell repertoires in COVID-19. The CDR3 is 16 residues long. V lost 5 bases and J 5 bases, leaving 20 bases between the germline ends. Germline V lookup: CDR1 SEHNR, CDR2 FQNEAQ (reference sequence). The table came from immunoSEQ multiplex PCR; TCRdb's copy has only in-frame clones and leaves some out. The table has some 320,000 clones, roughly 91% seen once. This receptor was identified in a woman between 50 and 59 years old who had been exposed to COVID-19. The sequencing input was PBMCs or T cells enriched from blood (not recorded which). The chain joins TRBV7-9 to TRBJ2-3, with D uncertain. The CDR3 region is CASSPMASQREDTQYF. In DNA form, the CDR3 reads TGTGCCAGCAGCCCTATGGCCAGTCAGCGCGAAGATACGCAGTATTTT.